These T cell receptor beta chains were read from a single sample in a study of identical twins. TCRdb analysed the 5' RACE reads with MiXCR anew, one entry per CDR3 protein. The profile shows about 100,000 distinct CDR3 sequences, about 6.1% of them singletons. Sequencing input: memory T cells sorted from blood. These receptors were collected from a woman between 45 and 65 years old in good health. Each CDR3 is given with its conserved first and last residue. The order of the fields is J gene, D gene, V gene, clone size, CDR3 protein, CDR3 DNA. D genes are given only for firm matches. Part of the rows lack a size; the others show once, few, many or a class for expanded clones.

j_gene: TRBJ1-1
d_gene: .
v_gene: TRBV16
abundance: many
CDR3aa: CASSRPFVESSEAFF
CDR3nt: TGTGCCAGCAGCCGACCTTTCGTGGAATCGTCTGAAGCTTTCTTT

j_gene: TRBJ2-1
d_gene: .
v_gene: TRBV20-1
abundance: many
CDR3aa: CSAREREREQFF
CDR3nt: TGCAGTGCTAGAGAGCGGGAACGTGAGCAGTTCTTC

j_gene: TRBJ2-3
d_gene: TRBD1
v_gene: TRBV15
abundance: .
CDR3aa: CATRNPGQGLADTQYF
CDR3nt: TGTGCCACCAGAAACCCGGGACAGGGTTTGGCAGATACGCAGTATTTT

j_gene: TRBJ1-4
d_gene: TRBD1
v_gene: TRBV14
abundance: many
CDR3aa: CASSPQTGGNEKLFF
CDR3nt: TGTGCCAGCAGCCCCCAGACAGGGGGGAATGAAAAACTGTTTTTT

j_gene: TRBJ1-3
d_gene: TRBD1
v_gene: TRBV6-6
abundance: many
CDR3aa: CASRETGGGSGNTIYF
CDR3nt: TGTGCCAGCAGAGAGACAGGGGGCGGATCTGGAAACACCATATATTTT

j_gene: TRBJ2-5
d_gene: .
v_gene: TRBV9
abundance: many
CDR3aa: CASSARGGRETQYF
CDR3nt: TGTGCCAGCAGCGCGAGGGGGGGTCGGGAGACCCAGTACTTC

j_gene: TRBJ1-1
d_gene: TRBD1
v_gene: TRBV24-1
abundance: many
CDR3aa: CATAPGTGGRDTEAFF
CDR3nt: TGTGCCACCGCTCCCGGGACAGGGGGTCGGGACACTGAAGCTTTCTTT

j_gene: TRBJ1-3
d_gene: TRBD1
v_gene: TRBV12-3/TRBV12-4
abundance: many
CDR3aa: CASSSDRDSTSGNTIYF
CDR3nt: TGTGCCAGCAGTTCGGACAGGGACTCTACCTCTGGAAACACCATATATTTT

j_gene: TRBJ2-5
d_gene: .
v_gene: TRBV20-1
abundance: many
CDR3aa: CSAPQDPAETQYF
CDR3nt: TGCAGTGCCCCCCAAGATCCGGCGGAGACCCAGTACTTC

j_gene: TRBJ2-7
d_gene: .
v_gene: TRBV11-2
abundance: .
CDR3aa: CASSFGQNYEQYF
CDR3nt: TGTGCCAGCAGCTTCGGACAGAACTACGAGCAGTACTTC

j_gene: TRBJ2-5
d_gene: .
v_gene: TRBV5-6
abundance: many
CDR3aa: CASSSLAGKETQYF
CDR3nt: TGTGCCAGCAGCTCCTTGGCGGGGAAAGAGACCCAGTACTTC

j_gene: TRBJ2-7
d_gene: .
v_gene: TRBV30
abundance: many
CDR3aa: CAWGKGNYEQYF
CDR3nt: TGTGCCTGGGGAAAGGGGAACTACGAGCAGTACTTC

j_gene: TRBJ2-7
d_gene: TRBD1
v_gene: TRBV5-1
abundance: many
CDR3aa: CASSLTGGSTYEQYF
CDR3nt: TGCGCCAGCAGCTTGACAGGGGGGAGCACCTACGAGCAGTACTTC

j_gene: TRBJ2-5
d_gene: TRBD2
v_gene: TRBV4-1
abundance: many
CDR3aa: CASSQDGTRITQYF
CDR3nt: TGCGCCAGCAGCCAAGACGGGACTAGAATTACCCAGTACTTC

j_gene: TRBJ2-5
d_gene: TRBD2
v_gene: TRBV20-1
abundance: many
CDR3aa: CSANKPPLAGHLQETQYF
CDR3nt: TGCAGTGCTAACAAACCCCCTTTAGCGGGACACCTTCAAGAGACCCAGTACTTC

j_gene: TRBJ1-1
d_gene: .
v_gene: TRBV4-2
abundance: many
CDR3aa: CASSQDSRLAFF
CDR3nt: TGTGCCAGCAGCCAAGATTCAAGGCTTGCTTTCTTT

j_gene: TRBJ2-1
d_gene: .
v_gene: TRBV20-1
abundance: .
CDR3aa: CSARGGVNEQFF
CDR3nt: TGCAGTGCTAGGGGGGGAGTTAATGAGCAGTTCTTC

j_gene: TRBJ2-3
d_gene: TRBD1
v_gene: TRBV11-1
abundance: few
CDR3aa: CASSTQTGRSTDTQYF
CDR3nt: TGTGCCAGCAGCACCCAGACAGGGCGAAGCACAGATACGCAGTATTTT

j_gene: TRBJ1-5
d_gene: .
v_gene: TRBV28
abundance: many
CDR3aa: CASVATVSNQPQHF
CDR3nt: TGTGCCAGCGTTGCGACAGTTAGCAATCAGCCCCAGCATTTT

j_gene: TRBJ2-2
d_gene: TRBD2
v_gene: TRBV9
abundance: many
CDR3aa: CASSGGLDVVSAGELFF
CDR3nt: TGTGCCAGCAGCGGAGGACTAGACGTCGTCTCGGCTGGGGAGCTGTTTTTT

j_gene: TRBJ2-5
d_gene: .
v_gene: TRBV9
abundance: many
CDR3aa: CASSAGPSAGETQYF
CDR3nt: TGTGCCAGCAGCGCAGGCCCGTCGGCCGGGGAGACCCAGTACTTC

j_gene: TRBJ2-7
d_gene: .
v_gene: TRBV4-2
abundance: .
CDR3aa: CASSQEQSGSYELYF
CDR3nt: TGTGCCAGCAGCCAAGAACAGTCCGGCTCCTACGAGCTGTACTTC

j_gene: TRBJ2-1
d_gene: TRBD1
v_gene: TRBV5-1
abundance: .
CDR3aa: CASSSGQGYYNEQFF
CDR3nt: TGCGCCAGCAGCTCAGGACAGGGGTACTACAATGAGCAGTTCTTC

j_gene: TRBJ2-1
d_gene: .
v_gene: TRBV11-3
abundance: few
CDR3aa: CASSPSGTYNEQFF
CDR3nt: TGTGCCAGCAGCCCATCCGGGACATACAATGAGCAGTTCTTC

j_gene: TRBJ2-3
d_gene: TRBD2
v_gene: TRBV20-1
abundance: many
CDR3aa: CSVMSGRPPTDTQYF
CDR3nt: TGCAGTGTGATGAGCGGGAGGCCACCCACAGATACGCAGTATTTT

j_gene: TRBJ1-3
d_gene: .
v_gene: TRBV6-2/TRBV6-3
abundance: many
CDR3aa: CASSYSVRGGNTIYF
CDR3nt: TGTGCCAGCAGTTACTCAGTTCGTGGCGGAAACACCATATATTTT

j_gene: TRBJ2-1
d_gene: TRBD2
v_gene: TRBV20-1
abundance: many
CDR3aa: CSARDQRFSGRGLFNEQFF
CDR3nt: TGCAGTGCTAGAGATCAAAGGTTTAGCGGGAGAGGTTTATTCAATGAGCAGTTCTTC

j_gene: TRBJ2-6
d_gene: .
v_gene: TRBV7-2
abundance: few
CDR3aa: CASSLTFGANVLTF
CDR3nt: TGTGCCAGCAGCTTAACCTTTGGGGCCAACGTCCTGACTTTC

j_gene: TRBJ2-5
d_gene: TRBD2
v_gene: TRBV2
abundance: few
CDR3aa: CASSEVGGGPGETQYF
CDR3nt: TGTGCCAGCAGTGAAGTTGGGGGAGGGCCAGGAGAGACCCAGTACTTC

j_gene: TRBJ2-1
d_gene: .
v_gene: TRBV7-9
abundance: many
CDR3aa: CASSLDLFKQFF
CDR3nt: TGTGCCAGCAGCCTGGACTTATTTAAGCAGTTCTTC

j_gene: TRBJ1-2
d_gene: .
v_gene: TRBV7-2
abundance: many
CDR3aa: CASSLGGTYGYTF
CDR3nt: TGTGCCAGCAGCTTAGGAGGGACATATGGCTACACCTTC

j_gene: TRBJ2-1
d_gene: .
v_gene: TRBV5-1
abundance: .
CDR3aa: CASSPNYYNEQFF
CDR3nt: TGCGCCAGCAGCCCCAACTATTACAATGAGCAGTTCTTC

j_gene: TRBJ2-6
d_gene: .
v_gene: TRBV2
abundance: few
CDR3aa: CASSLETSGANVLTF
CDR3nt: TGTGCCAGCAGCCTGGAGACCTCTGGGGCCAACGTCCTGACTTTC

j_gene: TRBJ2-2
d_gene: .
v_gene: TRBV28
abundance: few
CDR3aa: CASSWYSGELFF
CDR3nt: TGTGCCAGCAGTTGGTATTCCGGGGAGCTGTTTTTT

j_gene: TRBJ2-3
d_gene: .
v_gene: TRBV20-1
abundance: many
CDR3aa: CSATRVASTDTQYF
CDR3nt: TGCAGTGCTACGCGGGTAGCTAGCACAGATACGCAGTATTTT

j_gene: TRBJ2-1
d_gene: .
v_gene: TRBV11-3
abundance: many
CDR3aa: CASSSSNEQFF
CDR3nt: TGTGCCAGCAGCTCCTCTAATGAGCAGTTCTTC

j_gene: TRBJ1-6
d_gene: .
v_gene: TRBV7-8
abundance: .
CDR3aa: CASSLVSGGNSPLHF
CDR3nt: TGTGCCAGCAGCTTAGTATCCGGGGGCAATTCACCCCTCCACTTT

j_gene: TRBJ2-5
d_gene: TRBD2
v_gene: TRBV5-1
abundance: many
CDR3aa: CASSPTAGGRETQYF
CDR3nt: TGCGCCAGCAGCCCCACCGCGGGAGGAAGGGAGACCCAGTACTTC

j_gene: TRBJ2-3
d_gene: TRBD2
v_gene: TRBV4-2
abundance: many
CDR3aa: CASSQDMRELNTDTQYF
CDR3nt: TGTGCCAGCAGCCAAGATATGCGGGAGTTAAACACAGATACGCAGTATTTT

j_gene: TRBJ2-1
d_gene: .
v_gene: TRBV4-1
abundance: many
CDR3aa: CASSQPGIVSNEQFF
CDR3nt: TGCGCCAGCAGCCAACCGGGAATTGTCTCCAATGAGCAGTTCTTC

j_gene: TRBJ2-1
d_gene: .
v_gene: TRBV5-1
abundance: large
CDR3aa: CASSPSSYSYNEQFF
CDR3nt: TGCGCCAGCAGCCCGAGTAGTTACTCCTACAATGAGCAGTTCTTC

j_gene: TRBJ2-3
d_gene: TRBD1
v_gene: TRBV15
abundance: few
CDR3aa: CATSRDRGTGQDTQYF
CDR3nt: TGTGCCACCAGCAGAGATAGGGGGACAGGTCAAGATACGCAGTATTTT

j_gene: TRBJ2-1
d_gene: .
v_gene: TRBV5-1
abundance: many
CDR3aa: CASSWRPGTYNEQFF
CDR3nt: TGCGCCAGCAGCTGGCGGCCGGGAACCTACAATGAGCAGTTCTTC

j_gene: TRBJ2-7
d_gene: TRBD2
v_gene: TRBV12-3/TRBV12-4
abundance: few
CDR3aa: CASSLSGGGNEQYF
CDR3nt: TGTGCCAGCAGTTTATCGGGAGGGGGAAACGAGCAGTACTTC

j_gene: TRBJ1-6
d_gene: TRBD1
v_gene: TRBV5-1
abundance: many
CDR3aa: CASSEDRGVSPLHF
CDR3nt: TGCGCCAGCAGCGAGGACAGGGGAGTCTCACCCCTCCACTTT

j_gene: TRBJ2-1
d_gene: TRBD2
v_gene: TRBV12-3/TRBV12-4
abundance: many
CDR3aa: CASTIAGGRNNEQFF
CDR3nt: TGTGCCAGCACCATTGCGGGAGGGAGAAACAATGAGCAGTTCTTC

j_gene: TRBJ2-2
d_gene: .
v_gene: TRBV5-5
abundance: many
CDR3aa: CASSTLLVGVGGELFF
CDR3nt: TGTGCCAGCAGCACGCTCCTAGTGGGGGTCGGCGGGGAGCTGTTTTTT

j_gene: TRBJ1-6
d_gene: .
v_gene: TRBV10-2
abundance: many
CDR3aa: CASRKGSTYNSPLHF
CDR3nt: TGCGCCAGCAGGAAAGGGAGCACCTATAATTCACCCCTCCACTTT

j_gene: TRBJ1-1
d_gene: TRBD1
v_gene: TRBV30
abundance: many
CDR3aa: CAWFRRGRAEAFF
CDR3nt: TGTGCCTGGTTCCGCAGGGGGCGAGCTGAAGCTTTCTTT

j_gene: TRBJ2-3
d_gene: TRBD2
v_gene: TRBV3-1
abundance: many
CDR3aa: CASSQGLATSTDTQYF
CDR3nt: TGTGCCAGCAGCCAGGGACTAGCAACTAGCACAGATACGCAGTATTTT

j_gene: TRBJ1-2
d_gene: .
v_gene: TRBV7-9
abundance: many
CDR3aa: CASSLDTWGEGYTF
CDR3nt: TGTGCCAGCAGCTTAGATACGTGGGGCGAAGGCTACACCTTC